The 30 T cell receptor beta chains reported below all come from one sample, sequenced in a study of T cell responses to AZD1222 COVID-19 vaccine. Assay used: immunoSEQ multiplex PCR; TCRdb lists only in-frame clones, some missing. The sample lists around 140,000 clones; roughly 90% were seen once. The sample in question was peripheral blood, obtained 28 days after the second AZD1222 dose. The receptors stem from an adult who received the AZD1222 COVID-19 vaccine.

V usage is TRBV7-9 and J usage is TRBJ1-3; D remains ambiguous. Germline CDR1 is SEHNR and CDR2 is FQNEAQ (reference sequence). V was clipped by 1 base and J by 0 bases, with 4 bases between them. There are 14 residues in the CDR3. The CDR3 loop reads CASSLVLSGNTIYF. The CDR3 DNA follows: TGTGCCAGCAGCTTAGTTCTCTCTGGAAACACCATATATTTT.

This chain joins TRBV7-3 and TRBJ1-4; the match to TRBD1 covers 8 bases. The CDR3 consists of 14 residues. CDR1 is SGHTA, CDR2 FQGTGA, per germline. V gave up 4 bases and J gave up 5 bases; unmatched junction bases: 3. This CDR3 reads CASSSGQGNEKLFF. CDR3 sequence (DNA): TGTGCCAGCAGCTCCGGACAGGGAAATGAAAAACTGTTTTTT.

The V call is TRBV3-1 (or the pseudogene TRBV3-2), the J call TRBJ1-2; 8 bases are a match to TRBD1. The CDR3 has 16 residues. V shed 2 bases and J 8 bases; nucleotides not matched to a gene: 13. Germline-derived CDR1 and CDR2 are LGHDT and YNNKEL (reference sequence). The CDR3 reads CASSQSPDRAGEGYTF. The CDR3 bases are TGTGCCAGCAGCCAAAGCCCGGACAGGGCCGGGGAAGGCTACACCTTC.

The DNA of the CDR3 is TGTGCCAGCAGCGGACCCGCCGGTTCACCCCTCCACTTT. Its protein is CASSGPAGSPLHF. The chain employs TRBV28 and TRBJ1-6; no firm D call. Deletions cut 6 bases from V and 9 bases from J, with 12 bases between. The CDR3 is 13 amino acids. Germline V gives CDR1 MDHEN, CDR2 SYDVKM.

The V call is TRBV18, the J call TRBJ1-2; TRBD1 is a possible D gene (6 bases). Trimming stripped 3 bases from V and 0 bases from J, with 17 bases between. The germline gives CDR1 KGHSH, CDR2 LQKENI. This CDR3 region has 17 residues. CDR3 sequence: CASSPTGQFLANYGYTF. The CDR3 nucleotides are TGTGCCAGCTCACCCACCGGACAGTTTTTAGCTAACTATGGCTACACCTTC. Together with reference TRBV18 and TRBJ1-2, the CDR3 gives the full variable domain: NAGVMQNPRHLVRRRGQEARLRCSPMKGHSHVYWYRQLPEEGLKFMVYLQKENIIDESGMPKERFSAEFPKEGPSILRIQQVVRGDSAAYFCASSPTGQFLANYGYTFGSGTRLTVV.

CDR3 DNA: TGTGCCAGCAGCATCAGATCCGGGACAGCAAATAATTCACCCCTCCACTTT. It is translated as CASSIRSGTANNSPLHF. The V call is TRBV11-2, the J call TRBJ1-6; 7 bases fit TRBD1. Germline V gene sequence: CDR1 SGHAT, CDR2 FQNNGV. The CDR3 spans 17 residues. Germline trimming cut 5 bases from V and 5 bases from J; bases unmatched to any gene: 12.

The chain joins TRBV28 to TRBJ1-2; 7 nucleotides align to TRBD1. This CDR3 has 13 residues. Germline V gene data show CDR1 as MDHEN and CDR2 as SYDVKM. With V trimmed by 6 bases and J by 9 bases, 10 bases remained unmatched. CDR3 loop: CASSRQGIRSYTF. In nucleotides, the CDR3 is TGTGCCAGCAGCCGACAGGGAATAAGGAGCTACACCTTC.

The V and J genes are TRBV9 and TRBJ2-5; 14 bases align to TRBD2. Trimming took 0 bases from V and 4 from J; bases not matched to a gene: 2. The CDR3 consists of 16 residues. Germline-derived CDR1 and CDR2 are SGDLS and YYNGEE. The CDR3, as DNA: TGTGCCAGCAGCGTAGGACTAGCGGGAGGGTCAGAGACCCAGTACTTC. It is translated as CASSVGLAGGSETQYF.

The chain carries TRBV28 and TRBJ2-7; D perhaps matches TRBD1 (6 bases). V lost 5 bases to trimming and J lost 0 bases, with 20 bases between them. The CDR3 is made up of 17 amino acids. CDR1 and CDR2 (germline): MDHEN, SYDVKM. The DNA of the CDR3 is TGTGCCAGCAGTCCCACATCCGGACAGCCTCGCTCCTACGAGCAGTACTTC. Protein: CASSPTSGQPRSYEQYF.

The chain carries TRBV6-2 or TRBV6-3 and TRBJ2-7, with D perhaps TRBD2 (5 bases). The germline gives CDR1 MNHEY, CDR2 SVGEGT. Trimming removed 0 bases from V and 0 bases from J, with 12 bases in between. There are 16 residues in the CDR3. CDR3 DNA sequence: TGTGCCAGCAGTTACTCGCGCGGAGGATACTCCTACGAGCAGTACTTC. Protein product: CASSYSRGGYSYEQYF.

The rearrangement links TRBV11-2 to TRBJ1-4; D remains ambiguous. Germline V CDR1 and CDR2: SGHAT, FQNNGV. The CDR3 consists of 16 residues. V lost 5 bases and J 0 bases, leaving 13 bases between the germline ends. CDR3 sequence (DNA): TGTGCCAGCAGCAGCACGGACGGTGCAACTAATGAAAAACTGTTTTTT. Translating it yields CASSSTDGATNEKLFF.

The J gene is TRBJ1-4, the V gene TRBV28, with 12 bases fitting TRBD1. Trimming removed 5 bases from V and 8 bases from J; junction bases left unmatched: 6. Germline lookup yields CDR1 MDHEN and CDR2 SYDVKM. The CDR3 length is 15 residues. DNA of the CDR3: TGTGCCAGCAGTCCCTGGGACAGGGGGCAAGAAAAACTGTTTTTT. It is translated as CASSPWDRGQEKLFF.

The chain couples TRBV6-5 to TRBJ1-5; no reliable D call. Trimming took 6 bases from V and 0 from J, leaving 12 bases between them. CDR3 size: 15 residues. Germline V gene data show CDR1 as MNHEY and CDR2 as SVGAGI. DNA for the CDR3: TGTGCCAGCAGAGACACCCAAAATAGCAATCAGCCCCAGCATTTT. It is translated as CASRDTQNSNQPQHF.

The chain uses TRBV18 and TRBJ2-1; 11 bases fit TRBD2. V shed 2 bases, J shed 8 bases, and the junction held 2 bases outside the gene matches. The CDR3 is 14 amino acids. Germline CDR1 KGHSH, CDR2 LQKENI. In DNA form, the CDR3 reads TGTGCCAGCTCACCAACACTAGCGGGAGATGAGCAGTTCTTC. It is translated as CASSPTLAGDEQFF.

This chain connects TRBV28 to TRBJ2-7; possibly TRBD1 for D (6 bases). Germline V CDR1 and CDR2: MDHEN, SYDVKM. Trimming left V 4 bases short and J 6 bases short, with 10 bases between. There are 12 residues in the CDR3. CDR3 sequence reads: CASSSQGSEQYF. The CDR3 coding sequence is TGTGCCAGCAGTTCACAGGGTTCCGAGCAGTACTTC.

This clone was counted once. This sequence joins TRBV30 and TRBJ1-2; TRBD1 matches at 9 bases. The trim removed 0 bases at V and 4 bases at J, leaving 6 bases unmatched. CDR1 and CDR2 (germline): GTSNPN, SVGIG (reference sequence). The CDR3 is 15 residues long. The chain's CDR3 is CAWSVKDRGFYGYTF. The CDR3 DNA follows: TGTGCCTGGAGTGTAAAGGACAGGGGATTCTATGGCTACACCTTC.

J is TRBJ2-7 and V is TRBV29-1, with 10 bases identical to TRBD1. Germline V gene lookup returns CDR1 SQVTM and CDR2 ANQGSEA. The CDR3 is made up of 18 amino acids. Trimming removed 0 bases from V and 2 bases from J; junction bases left unmatched: 13. The CDR3 DNA reads TGCAGCGTTGAAGATCTTGGGACAGGGGAAGGGGGCACCTACGAGCAGTACTTC. Its protein is CSVEDLGTGEGGTYEQYF.

The chain employs TRBV5-1 and TRBJ2-2, with 11 bases aligning to TRBD2. Germline-derived CDR1 and CDR2 are SGHRS and YFSETQ. CDR3 size: 18 residues. V was pared by 4 bases and J by 4 bases, with 12 bases of the junction left unmatched. DNA of the CDR3: TGCGCCAGCAGCCCGGCAGGCTCCGGGACTAGCGGCACCGGGGAGCTGTTTTTT. It yields the protein CASSPAGSGTSGTGELFF.

The genes are TRBV7-2 and TRBJ1-1, with D possibly TRBD1 on 5 matching bases. The CDR3 sequence is 14 residues long. V dropped 5 bases and J dropped 6 bases, with 16 bases sitting between them. Germline CDR1 reads SGHTA; CDR2 reads FQGNSA. The CDR3: CASSPPRGVPEAFF. CDR3 bases: TGTGCCAGCAGCCCCCCACGGGGGGTCCCTGAAGCTTTCTTT.

This sequence joins TRBV7-2 and TRBJ1-3, with 7 positions matching TRBD1. The CDR3 extends over 15 amino acids. CDR1 is SGHTA and CDR2 is FQGNSA in the germline V gene. Trimming cost V 3 bases and J 0 bases; bases outside gene matches: 2. The CDR3 coding sequence is TGTGCCAGCAGCTTTGGGACAGCCTCTGGAAACACCATATATTTT. Translating it yields CASSFGTASGNTIYF.

V usage is TRBV25-1 and J usage is TRBJ1-1; possible D gene TRBD1, 6 bases. Germline V gives CDR1 MGHDK, CDR2 SYGVNS. The CDR3 runs 17 residues. The V and J ends lost 5 bases and 0 bases respectively, with 19 bases between them. Here the CDR3 reads CASSPPPPQGLNTEAFF. CDR3 DNA sequence: TGTGCCAGCAGTCCACCGCCCCCACAGGGATTGAACACTGAAGCTTTCTTT. Full variable domain (missing parts from reference TRBV25-1 and TRBJ1-1): EADIYQTPRYLVIGTGKKITLECSQTMGHDKMYWYQQDPGMELHLIHYSYGVNSTEKGDLSSESTVSRIRTEHFPLTLESARPSHTSQYLCASSPPPPQGLNTEAFFGQGTRLTVV.

The chain links TRBV20-1 to TRBJ2-2; 9 bases agree with TRBD1. This CDR3 region has 14 residues. With 3 bases clipped from V and 7 bases from J, the junction kept 6 bases outside the gene matches. Germline V CDR1 and CDR2: DFQATT, SNEGSKA (reference sequence). The CDR3 region is CSASRDRAVGELFF. CDR3 sequence (DNA): TGCAGTGCTAGTAGGGACAGGGCGGTCGGGGAGCTGTTTTTT.

V gene TRBV20-1 combines with J gene TRBJ2-7; the match to TRBD2 covers 9 bases. This CDR3 is built from 14 residues. CDR1 and CDR2 (germline): DFQATT, SNEGSKA (reference sequence). The V and J ends lost 3 bases and 5 bases, in that order; junction bases with no gene match: 8. The CDR3 region is CSASSGSVSHEQYF. CDR3 coding DNA: TGCAGTGCTAGTAGCGGGAGTGTTTCCCACGAGCAGTACTTC.

This clone has just a few counts. The genes are TRBV7-9 and TRBJ2-7; no clear D gene. V was pared by 4 bases and J by 9 bases, with 10 bases between. Germline V gene sequence: CDR1 SEHNR, CDR2 FQNEAQ (reference sequence). This CDR3 comprises 11 residues. DNA for the CDR3: TGTGCCAGCAGCTCTCAACACGGGCAGTACTTC. Encoded protein: CASSSQHGQYF.

V gene TRBV11-3 combines with J gene TRBJ2-1; TRBD2 aligns across 7 bases. The CDR3 contains 14 residues. The germline CDR1 and CDR2 sequences are SGHNT and YENEEA. Trimming at V came to 5 bases and at J to 4 bases, leaving 5 bases not matched to a gene. CDR3 DNA: TGTGCCAGCAGCCAGCGGGGCGGTTACAATGAGCAGTTCTTC. Its translation is CASSQRGGYNEQFF.

This clone was counted once. The V and J genes are TRBV18 and TRBJ1-1; possibly TRBD1 for D (5 bases). The CDR3 extends over 14 amino acids. The germline gives CDR1 KGHSH, CDR2 LQKENI. V shed 3 bases and J shed 4 bases, with 12 bases lying between them. The CDR3 region has the DNA TGTGCCAGCTCACCCCTCGGGGGAGGCACTGAAGCTTTCTTT. Its translation: CASSPLGGGTEAFF.

This chain links TRBV7-2 with TRBJ2-2; D is undetermined. The CDR3 loop spans 15 amino acids. Looked up from germline, CDR1 is SGHTA and CDR2 is FQGNSA. V shed 2 bases and J shed 1 base, with 8 bases lying between them. The DNA of the CDR3 is TGTGCCAGCAGCTTATCGGCACAGAACACCGGGGAGCTGTTTTTT. It yields the protein CASSLSAQNTGELFF.

This sequence joins TRBV10-3 and TRBJ1-6; TRBD1 agrees at 9 bases. The junction had 0 bases not matched to a gene; V was cut back by 2 bases and J by 7 bases. CDR1 and CDR2 from the germline V gene are ENHRY and SYGVKD. There are 14 residues in the CDR3. DNA for the CDR3: TGTGCCATCAGTGAGGGACAGGGGAATTCACCCCTCCACTTT. Translation: CAISEGQGNSPLHF.

The chain joins TRBV6-4 to TRBJ1-1; D is undetermined. There are 13 residues in the CDR3. Between the trimmed V and J ends, which lost 3 bases and 0 bases, there was a span of 5 bases. Germline loops: CDR1 MRHNA, CDR2 SNTAGT. The CDR3 is CASSEVMNTEAFF. The CDR3 DNA follows: TGTGCCAGCAGTGAGGTTATGAACACTGAAGCTTTCTTT.

Points on this clone: The sample contains more than one DNA sequence encoding this CDR3. This chain's CDR3 is CASRLAGTDTQYF. The CDR3 DNA reads TGTGCCAGCAGGCTAGCCGGCACAGATACGCAGTATTTT. The chain joins TRBV27 to TRBJ2-3, with D perhaps matching TRBD2 (5 bases). V lost 6 bases, J lost 1 base, and 8 bases lay in between. The CDR3 runs 13 residues. CDR1 is MNHEY and CDR2 is SMNVEV in the germline V gene (reference sequence).